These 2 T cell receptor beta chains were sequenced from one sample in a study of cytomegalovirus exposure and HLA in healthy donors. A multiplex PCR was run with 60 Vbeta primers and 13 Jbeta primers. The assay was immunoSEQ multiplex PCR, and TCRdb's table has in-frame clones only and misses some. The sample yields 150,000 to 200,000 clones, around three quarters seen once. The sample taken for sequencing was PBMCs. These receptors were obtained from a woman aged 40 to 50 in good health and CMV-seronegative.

The CDR3: CASRPLAGGEYEQYF. The CDR3 bases are TGTGCCAGCAGGCCCCTAGCGGGAGGGGAGTACGAGCAGTACTTC. The genes are TRBV6-5 and TRBJ2-7; 12 nucleotides match TRBD2. The CDR3 is 15 residues long. Looked up from germline, CDR1 is MNHEY and CDR2 is SVGAGI. Unmatched junction bases numbered 7, after V lost 6 bases and J lost 4 bases.

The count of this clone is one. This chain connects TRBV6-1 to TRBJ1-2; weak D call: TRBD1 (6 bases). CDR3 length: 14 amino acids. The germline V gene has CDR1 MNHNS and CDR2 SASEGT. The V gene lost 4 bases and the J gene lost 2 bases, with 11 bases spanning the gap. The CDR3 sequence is CASSGGHLNYGYTF. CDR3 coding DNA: TGTGCCAGCAGTGGGGGACATCTCAACTATGGCTACACCTTC.